The entry below gives a single TCR beta chain sequence along with its context. Its antigen is not identified. UMIs were included in TCR beta cDNA generated by 5'RACE template switching. One entry per CDR3 protein, without DNA, is what TCRdb gives after re-calling the 5' RACE reads. The sample data list more than 20,000 distinct CDR3 sequences. The source of the sample is a study of T cells expressing NK-cell markers. General study findings and limits: These clonotypes additionally ranked first within the CD3+CD56-NKG2C+ fraction of a few donors. Top CD8+ clonotypes included the dominant CD3+CD56+NKG2C+ clonotypes in roughly 6 donors.

Germline V gene lookup returns CDR1 MNHEY and CDR2 SVGEGT. The length of the CDR3 is 20 residues. Sequences were obtained from blood T cells: a sorted CD56 or NKG2C T cell subset, CD4+ or CD8+ T cells, or bulk PBMC T cells (not recorded which). The chain employs TRBV6-2 or TRBV6-3 and TRBJ2-3; TCRdb selects TRBD2, and the lack of DNA leaves this call unchecked. The TCR originated in a man aged 18 to 69 in good health. The chain's CDR3 is CASSYKISASGNIRTDTQYF.